These 17 T cell receptor beta chains were sequenced from one sample in a study of T cells in Graves' hyperthyroidism and ophthalmopathy. Amplified TCR beta CDR3 regions came from RNA transcripts. The study used the HTBI primer set for a first-round RT-PCR of the TCR CDR3. TCRdb called the multiplex PCR reads again in MiXCR, with one record for every CDR3 protein. The sample shows approximately 520,000 distinct CDR3 sequences, roughly 20% of them seen only once. The sequenced material came from blood. These receptors were taken from a man between 18 and 35 years old with Graves' hyperthyroidism.

The chain joins TRBV20-1 to TRBJ1-1; perhaps TRBD1 as D (5 bases). Trimming shortened V by 5 bases and J by 5 bases, and 15 bases separated the two germline ends. Germline V CDR1 and CDR2: DFQATT, SNEGSKA (reference sequence). This CDR3 has 13 residues. The CDR3 here is CSAFTGPGTEAFF. CDR3 in DNA: TGCAGTGCTTTCACAGGTCCGGGGACTGAAGCTTTCTTT.

This clonotype was detected ten times or more. The chain carries TRBV7-2 and TRBJ2-2, with D unresolved. Germline lookup yields CDR1 SGHTA and CDR2 FQGNSA. This CDR3 contains 13 residues. Between the trimmed V and J ends, which lost 4 bases and 1 base, there was a span of 4 bases. This CDR3 reads CASSSMNTGELFF. The CDR3 DNA reads as TGTGCCAGCAGCTCGATGAACACCGGGGAGCTGTTTTTT.

This clonotype was detected only a few times. The rearrangement uses TRBV7-2 and TRBJ2-7; possibly TRBD1 or TRBD2 for D (6 bases each). The V gene lost 5 bases and the J gene lost 2 bases, with 16 bases spanning the gap. The germline V gene encodes CDR1 SGHTA and CDR2 FQGNSA. There are 15 residues in the CDR3. CDR3 loop: CASSPSYGGPYEQYF. Written as DNA, the CDR3 is TGTGCCAGCAGCCCATCCTACGGGGGCCCCTACGAGCAGTACTTC.

This clonotype has at least ten counts. V usage is TRBV5-1 and J usage is TRBJ1-2, with D possibly being TRBD1 (5 bases). The germline gives CDR1 SGHRS, CDR2 YFSETQ. The CDR3 has 15 amino acids. V lost 5 bases, J lost 0 bases, and 14 bases lay in between. The DNA for the CDR3 is TGCGCCAGCAGTAAGGGGAGCTGGGCTAACTATGGCTACACCTTC. This codes for CASSKGSWANYGYTF.

Comments on this clonotype: This clone may be a read error of a much larger clone one base away. J is TRBJ1-2 and V is TRBV4-2; no firm D call. Looked up from germline, CDR1 is LGHNA and CDR2 is YNFKEQ. The V and J ends lost 6 bases and 9 bases respectively, with 20 bases between them. The CDR3 is 14 amino acids. CDR3: CASSPTPWANSYTF. In DNA form, the CDR3 reads TGTGCCAGCAGTCCTACGCCTTGGGCGAATAGCTACACCTTC.

This chain connects TRBV20-1 to TRBJ2-4; 9 bases fit TRBD1. The CDR3 contains 13 residues. Germline lookup yields CDR1 DFQATT and CDR2 SNEGSKA (reference sequence). J gave up 14 bases and V 4 bases, and 12 bases lay outside the gene matches. This chain's CDR3 is CSAIRDRESIKYF. In DNA form, the CDR3 reads TGCAGTGCTATCCGGGACAGGGAAAGTATTAAGTACTTC.

In regard to this clonotype: One junction end does not reproduce the germline sequence, and a read error may be involved. This chain joins TRBV5-1 and TRBJ2-5, with D possibly matching TRBD1 (7 bases). CDR3 length equals 16 residues. In germline, CDR1 is SGHRS, CDR2 YFSETQ. CDR3 nucleotides: TGCGCCAGCATCTTGGTGGAGCGGAGGGACAGAGAGACCCAGTACTTC. Amino acids: CASILVERRDRETQYF.

This clonotype showed up many times. V and J are TRBV6-1 and TRBJ2-7; D could derive from TRBD1 or TRBD2 (5 bases each). Germline assignment: CDR1 MNHNS and CDR2 SASEGT. CDR3 length equals 13 residues. Trimming removed 10 bases at V and 1 base at J, with 14 bases between. The DNA for the CDR3 is TGTGCCATTCGTCGGGACGGTTCCTACGAGCAGTACTTC. This codes for CAIRRDGSYEQYF.

This clonotype has just a few counts. The chain carries TRBV12-3 or TRBV12-4 and TRBJ1-5; no definite D call. This CDR3 region has 15 residues. V lost 1 base and J lost 1, with 8 bases in between. The CDR3 nucleotides are TGTGCCAGCAGTTTAGGAGCGGGGAGCAATCAGCCCCAGCATTTT. It translates to CASSLGAGSNQPQHF.

This clonotype was counted many times. V usage is TRBV12-3 or TRBV12-4 and J usage is TRBJ1-1, with D perhaps matching TRBD1 (6 bases). This CDR3 contains 13 residues. V was cut by 6 bases and J by 2 bases, with 10 bases left in between. The CDR3 nucleotides are TGTGCCAGCAGCAAGGACAGTAACACTGAAGCTTTCTTT. This sequence encodes CASSKDSNTEAFF.

In this sample, this clonotype turned up many times. The chain carries TRBV6-1 and TRBJ1-1; D gene ambiguous. The germline V and J ends were trimmed by 11 bases and 0 bases, with 10 bases remaining between them. Germline CDR1 and CDR2: MNHNS and SASEGT. The CDR3 spans 12 residues. CDR3 amino acids: CACGPLNTEAFF. The CDR3, as DNA: TGTGCCTGCGGACCCCTGAACACTGAAGCTTTCTTT.

In its sample, this clonotype was seen a few times. The V and J genes are TRBV19 and TRBJ1-5; D is unresolved. V lost 1 base and J 4 bases, leaving 11 bases between the germline ends. The CDR3 sequence is 15 residues long. Germline loops: CDR1 LNHDA, CDR2 SQIVND (reference sequence). CDR3 DNA sequence: TGTGCCAGTAGTATAGTTCCAGGCGCAAATCAGCCCCAGCATTTT. Translation: CASSIVPGANQPQHF.

This clonotype was counted only a few times. The V and J genes are TRBV30 and TRBJ2-7, with 7 bases aligning to TRBD2. Trimming removed 5 bases from V and 3 bases from J; junction bases left unmatched: 4. From germline, CDR1 is GTSNPN and CDR2 SVGIG (reference sequence). This CDR3 is 12 amino acids long. This CDR3 reads CAWSRGDYEQYF. In DNA, the CDR3 is TGTGCCTGGTCCCGGGGGGACTACGAGCAGTACTTC.

There are many counts of this clonotype. The V and J genes are TRBV7-3 and TRBJ1-1; unclear D gene. The V end lost 6 bases, the J end lost 5 bases, and 16 bases lay between the germline ends. The length of the CDR3 is 14 residues. In germline, CDR1 is SGHTA, CDR2 FQGTGA. CDR3 nucleotides: TGTGCCAGCAGTTCCTCGGGGAGGCGGACTGAAGCTTTCTTT. Translation: CASSSSGRRTEAFF.

This clonotype showed up just a few times. The chain has TRBV6-1 and TRBJ1-1; 10 nucleotides align to TRBD1. The junction had 5 bases not matched to a gene; V was cut back by 5 bases and J by 5 bases. This CDR3 contains 14 residues. CDR1 MNHNS and CDR2 SASEGT come from the germline V gene. The CDR3 DNA reads TGTGCCAGCAGTAAGGACAGGGGGAGTACTGAAGCTTTCTTT. Amino acid sequence: CASSKDRGSTEAFF.

This clonotype has only a few counts. The V gene is TRBV12-3 or TRBV12-4, the J gene TRBJ2-7, with D unclear. This CDR3 has 12 residues. Deletions cut 7 bases from V and 4 bases from J, with 11 bases between. The CDR3 DNA reads as TGTGCCAGCAAGGCGGCTAGTTACGAGCAGTACTTC. Its protein is CASKAASYEQYF.

Ten or more counts support this clonotype. V and J are TRBV7-9 and TRBJ2-7, with 9 bases lining up with TRBD1. In germline, CDR1 is SEHNR, CDR2 FQNEAQ (reference sequence). The ends lost 5 bases at V and 4 bases at J; junction bases unmatched: 9. The CDR3 has 15 residues. The CDR3, as DNA: TGTGCCAGCAGCATCTCGGGGGACAGGGTATACGAGCAGTACTTC. This encodes CASSISGDRVYEQYF.